The entry that follows covers one T cell receptor (beta chain) sequence. As yet, its antigen is unknown. The data were taken from a study of T cell responses to AZD1222 COVID-19 vaccine. In the study overall: Second-dose recipients at about 4 or about 12 weeks were treated as one pooled group. Findings of the study overall: None of the repertoires were sampled until the peak T cell response had passed. Reportedly, nearly half of unique spike TCRs recognized epitopes outside B.1.351/B.1.1.7 mutations. Donors skewed white British and female; clonal diversity was possibly underestimated.

CDR1 LGHDT and CDR2 YNNKEL come from the germline V gene (reference sequence). Trimming pared 0 bases from V and 2 bases from J, leaving 4 bases between. The CDR3 contains 13 residues. Sequenced by immunoSEQ multiplex PCR; TCRdb stores in-frame clones only, minus some. The sample lists roughly 150,000 clones; about 94% were seen once. The genes are TRBV3-1 (or the pseudogene TRBV3-2) and TRBJ1-1; D remains unclear. The sample consisted of peripheral blood, taken on day 0 of AZD1222 vaccination. The source of this sequence is an adult in good health. For the CDR3, the DNA is TGTGCCAGCAGCCAAGATATCAACACTGAAGCTTTCTTT. This codes for CASSQDINTEAFF.